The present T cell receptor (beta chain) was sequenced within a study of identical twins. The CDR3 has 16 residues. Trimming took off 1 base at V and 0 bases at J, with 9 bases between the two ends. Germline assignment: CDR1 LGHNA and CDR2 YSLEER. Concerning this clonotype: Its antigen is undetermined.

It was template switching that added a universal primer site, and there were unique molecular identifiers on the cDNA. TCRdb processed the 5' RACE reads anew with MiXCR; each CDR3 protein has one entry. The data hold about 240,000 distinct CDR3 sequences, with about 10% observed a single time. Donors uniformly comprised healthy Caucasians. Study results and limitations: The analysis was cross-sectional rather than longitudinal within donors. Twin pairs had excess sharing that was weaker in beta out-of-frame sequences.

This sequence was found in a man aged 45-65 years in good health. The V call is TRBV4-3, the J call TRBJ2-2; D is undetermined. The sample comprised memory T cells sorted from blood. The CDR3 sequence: CASSQGSVTNTGELFF. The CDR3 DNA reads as TGCGCCAGCAGCCAAGGGTCAGTTACGAACACCGGGGAGCTGTTTTTT.